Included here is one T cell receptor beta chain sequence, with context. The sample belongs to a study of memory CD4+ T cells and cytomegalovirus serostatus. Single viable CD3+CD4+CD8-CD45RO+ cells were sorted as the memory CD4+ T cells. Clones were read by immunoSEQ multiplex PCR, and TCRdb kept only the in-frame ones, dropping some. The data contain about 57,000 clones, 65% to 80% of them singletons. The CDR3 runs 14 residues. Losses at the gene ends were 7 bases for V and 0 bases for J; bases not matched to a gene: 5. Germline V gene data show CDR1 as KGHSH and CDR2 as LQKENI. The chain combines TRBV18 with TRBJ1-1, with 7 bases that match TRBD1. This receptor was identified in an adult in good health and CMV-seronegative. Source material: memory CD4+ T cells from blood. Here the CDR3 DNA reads TGTGCCAGCTGGGGGGACAGTTTGAACACTGAAGCTTTCTTT. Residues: CASWGDSLNTEAFF.